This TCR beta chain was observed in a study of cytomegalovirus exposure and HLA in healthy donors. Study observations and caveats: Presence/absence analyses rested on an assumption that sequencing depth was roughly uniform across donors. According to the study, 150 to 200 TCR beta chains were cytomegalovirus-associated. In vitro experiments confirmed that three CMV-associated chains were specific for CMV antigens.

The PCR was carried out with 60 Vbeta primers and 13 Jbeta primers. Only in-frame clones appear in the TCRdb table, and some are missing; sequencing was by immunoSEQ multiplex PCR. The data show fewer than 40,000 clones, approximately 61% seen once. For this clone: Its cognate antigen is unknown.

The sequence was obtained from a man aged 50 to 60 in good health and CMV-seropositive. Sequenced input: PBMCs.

CDR3 sequence reads: CASSSGARNADTQYF. The CDR3 bases are TGCGCCAGTAGTAGCGGGGCAAGAAATGCCGATACGCAGTATTTT. This sequence joins TRBV5-1 and TRBJ2-3, with 8 bases lining up with TRBD2. Germline trimming cut 8 bases from V and 6 bases from J; bases unmatched to any gene: 14. The CDR3 covers 15 residues. Germline loops: CDR1 SGHRS, CDR2 YFSETQ. Full variable domain (outside the CDR3, taken from reference TRBV5-1 and TRBJ2-3): KAGVTQTPRYLIKTRGQQVTLSCSPISGHRSVSWYQQTPGQGLQFLFEYFSETQRNKGNFPGRFSGRQFSNSRSEMNVSTLELGDSALYLCASSSGARNADTQYFGPGTRLTVL.